One and the same sample provided the 10 T cell receptor beta chains below, sequenced in a study of technical replicates of blood from several donors. Measured with immunoSEQ multiplex PCR; TCRdb has only the in-frame clones, and not every one. Of about 89,000 clones in the sample, just under 95% are singletons; the top ten hold around 0.25%. The specimen sequenced was T cells isolated from PBMCs. Receptors were obtained from a human donor in good health.

This sequence joins TRBV6-1 and TRBJ2-3; 8 bases are shared with TRBD1. The CDR3 covers 11 residues. J lost 12 bases, V lost 6 bases, and 5 bases had no gene match. The V gene's germline CDR1 is MNHNS and CDR2 SASEGT. CDR3 in DNA: TGTGCCAGCAGGACCGGGACAGGTCAGTATTTT. Its protein product is CASRTGTGQYF.

The V and J genes are TRBV7-6 and TRBJ2-7; D gene uncertain. Trimming removed 0 bases from V and 9 bases from J, with 18 bases in between. The CDR3 runs 15 residues. CDR1 and CDR2 from the germline V gene are SGHVS and FNYEAQ. CDR3 nucleotide sequence: TGTGCCAGCAGCTTAGCCGACGGAGCCCGACGAGGGCAGTACTTC. Translating gives CASSLADGARRGQYF. The variable domain in full, completed from reference TRBV7-6 and TRBJ2-7, reads GAGVSQSPRYKVTKRGQDVALRCDPISGHVSLYWYRQALGQGPEFLTYFNYEAQQDKSGLPNDRFSAERPEGSISTLTIQRTEQRDSAMYRCASSLADGARRGQYFGPGTRLTVT.

J is TRBJ2-5 and V is TRBV28; 7 bases agree with TRBD2. The ends lost 6 bases at V and 5 bases at J; junction bases unmatched: 9. Germline V gene sequence: CDR1 MDHEN, CDR2 SYDVKM. CDR3 size: 14 residues. CDR3 protein: CASRAGPGGETQYF. The CDR3 nucleotides read TGTGCCAGCAGAGCGGGGCCTGGGGGGGAGACCCAGTACTTC.

This sequence joins TRBV4-1 and TRBJ2-1; tentatively, D is TRBD2 (6 bases). The V end lost 0 bases, the J end lost 7 bases, and 19 bases lay between the germline ends. Germline CDR1 and CDR2: MGHRA and YSYEKL. This CDR3 region has 17 residues. CDR3 sequence reads: CASSQDIMAEGKNEQFF. DNA of the CDR3: TGCGCCAGCAGCCAAGATATTATGGCGGAGGGCAAGAATGAGCAGTTCTTC.

The CDR3 DNA follows: TGTGCCAGCAGCCAAGCTCATGGGGGCCGGACTGAAGCTTTCTTT. As protein: CASSQAHGGRTEAFF. The genes are TRBV4-2 and TRBJ1-1; tentative D call: TRBD1 (6 bases). The CDR3 sequence is 15 residues long. With 1 base removed from V and 5 bases from J, the gap between germline ends came to 14 bases. Germline V gene data show CDR1 as LGHNA and CDR2 as YNFKEQ.

In its sample, this clone was seen once. The V call is TRBV12-5, the J call TRBJ1-6; no reliable D call. The germline V and J ends were trimmed by 4 bases and 0 bases, with 10 bases remaining between them. Germline-derived CDR1 and CDR2 are LGHNT and FRNRAP. The CDR3 extends over 16 amino acids. The CDR3: CASGSPESSYNSPLHF. As DNA, the CDR3 is TGTGCTAGTGGTTCCCCCGAGAGCTCCTATAATTCACCCCTCCACTTT.

The rearrangement uses TRBV19 and TRBJ2-1, with TRBD2 matching 8 bases. The CDR3 loop spans 16 amino acids. Germline V gene lookup returns CDR1 LNHDA and CDR2 SQIVND (reference sequence). The V and J ends lost 1 base and 8 bases, in that order; junction bases with no gene match: 10. The CDR3 sequence is CASSIAASGSFDEQFF. CDR3 DNA sequence: TGTGCCAGTAGTATAGCGGCTAGCGGGTCCTTCGATGAGCAGTTCTTC.

The genes are TRBV7-9 and TRBJ2-2; maybe TRBD1 (5 bases). From germline, CDR1 is SEHNR and CDR2 FQNEAQ (reference sequence). Trimming shortened V by 7 bases and J by 4 bases, and 10 bases separated the two germline ends. CDR3 length equals 13 residues. The CDR3 loop reads CASIRRGTGELFF. The CDR3 DNA reads TGTGCCAGCATTAGAAGGGGCACCGGGGAGCTGTTTTTT.

CDR3 nucleotide sequence: TGTGCCAGCACTGGCTTCGGGACAGGAGATGAAAAACTGTTTTTT. Its protein product is CASTGFGTGDEKLFF. The chain carries TRBV2 and TRBJ1-4, with TRBD1 matching 8 bases. The length of the CDR3 is 15 residues. Germline CDR1 is SNHLY and CDR2 is FYNNEI. The V gene end was trimmed by 7 bases and the J gene end by 6 bases; junction bases not matched to a gene: 10.

This clone appeared once. CDR3 residues: CASSITGGKETQYF. The CDR3 coding sequence is TGTGCCAGTAGTATAACCGGGGGAAAAGAGACCCAGTACTTC. V gene TRBV19 combines with J gene TRBJ2-5, with TRBD2 as a possible D gene (6 bases). Germline V gives CDR1 LNHDA, CDR2 SQIVND (reference sequence). V was shortened by 2 bases and J by 3 bases, with 10 bases between the two germline ends. The CDR3 covers 14 residues.